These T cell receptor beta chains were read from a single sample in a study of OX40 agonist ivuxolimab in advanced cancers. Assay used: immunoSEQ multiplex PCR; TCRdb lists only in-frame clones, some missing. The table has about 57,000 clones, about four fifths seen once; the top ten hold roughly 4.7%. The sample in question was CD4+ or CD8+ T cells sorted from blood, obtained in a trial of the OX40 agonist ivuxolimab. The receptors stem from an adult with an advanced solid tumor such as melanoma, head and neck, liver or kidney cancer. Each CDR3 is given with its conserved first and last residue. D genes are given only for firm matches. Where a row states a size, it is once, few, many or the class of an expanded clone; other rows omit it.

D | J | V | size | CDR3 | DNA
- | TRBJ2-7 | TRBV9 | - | CASSGGQTNLYEQYF | TGTGCCAGCAGCGGAGGGCAGACCAATCTTTACGAGCAGTACTTC
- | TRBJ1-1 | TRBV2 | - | CASMLLGNTEAFF | TGTGCCAGCATGTTGTTGGGAAACACTGAAGCTTTCTTT
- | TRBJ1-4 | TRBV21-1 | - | CASSKRNRDTNEKLFF | TGTGCCAGCAGCAAACGGAACAGGGATACTAATGAAAAACTGTTTTTT
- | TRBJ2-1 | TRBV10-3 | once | CAISVQGGTNEQFF | TGTGCCATCAGTGTCCAGGGGGGGACAAATGAGCAGTTCTTC
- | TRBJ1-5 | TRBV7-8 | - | CASSFRLGIGQPQHF | TGTGCCAGCAGCTTCAGGTTAGGGATAGGCCAGCCCCAGCATTTT
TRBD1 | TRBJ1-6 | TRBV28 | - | CASSYIGQGLTSPLHF | TGTGCCAGCAGTTACATTGGACAGGGGCTGACCTCACCCCTCCACTTT
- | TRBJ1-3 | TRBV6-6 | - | CASSYGGSGNTIYF | TGTGCCAGCAGTTATGGTGGCTCTGGAAACACCATATATTTT
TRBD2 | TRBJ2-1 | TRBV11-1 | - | CASSWWERGYNEQFF | TGTGCCAGCAGTTGGTGGGAGCGGGGGTACAATGAGCAGTTCTTC
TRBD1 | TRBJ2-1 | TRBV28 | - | CASSFGTGDNEQFF | TGTGCCAGCAGTTTCGGGACAGGGGACAATGAGCAGTTCTTC
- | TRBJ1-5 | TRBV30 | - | CAWSLGNSNQPQHF | TGTGCCTGGAGCCTAGGGAATAGCAATCAGCCCCAGCATTTT
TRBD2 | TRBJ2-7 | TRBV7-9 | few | CASSSRTSGRGEQYF | TGTGCCAGCAGCTCGAGGACTAGCGGGAGGGGCGAGCAGTACTTC
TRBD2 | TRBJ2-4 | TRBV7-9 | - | CASSRTSIDIQYF | TGTGCCAGCAGCCGGACTAGCATTGACATTCAGTACTTC
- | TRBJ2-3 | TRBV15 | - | CATSTRSAGTDTQYF | TGTGCCACCAGCACCCGCTCGGCGGGCACAGATACGCAGTATTTT
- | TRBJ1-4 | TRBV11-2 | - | CASSLGGWGSEKLFF | TGTGCCAGCAGCTTAGGGGGTTGGGGTAGTGAAAAACTGTTTTTT
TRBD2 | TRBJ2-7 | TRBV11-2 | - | CASSLDRGTSGLGEQYF | TGTGCCAGCAGCTTAGATCGGGGGACTAGCGGGCTGGGGGAGCAGTACTTC
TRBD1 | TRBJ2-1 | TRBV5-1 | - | CASSFGQGAYNEQFF | TGCGCCAGCAGCTTCGGACAGGGGGCCTACAATGAGCAGTTCTTC
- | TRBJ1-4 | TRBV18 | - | CASSPREGIHEKLFF | TGTGCCAGCTCACCACGTGAGGGAATACATGAAAAACTGTTTTTT
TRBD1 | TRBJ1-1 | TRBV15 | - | CATSPQTGVNTEAFF | TGTGCCACCAGCCCTCAGACAGGGGTTAACACTGAAGCTTTCTTT
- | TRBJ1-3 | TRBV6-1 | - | CASSEPGRGGGIYF | TGTGCCAGCAGTGAACCTGGCCGGGGCGGTGGCATATATTTT
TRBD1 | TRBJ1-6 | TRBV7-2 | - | CASRGGGQGHSPLHF | TGTGCCAGCAGGGGTGGAGGACAGGGGCATTCACCCCTCCACTTT
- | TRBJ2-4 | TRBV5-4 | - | CASSLGMTKNIQYF | TGTGCCAGCAGCTTAGGGATGACCAAAAACATTCAGTACTTC
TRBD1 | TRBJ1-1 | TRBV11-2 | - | CASSLGQGEAFF | TGTGCCAGCAGCCTTGGACAGGGGGAAGCTTTCTTT
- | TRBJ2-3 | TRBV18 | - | CASSPASTGTDTQYF | TGTGCCAGCTCACCAGCTAGCACGGGCACAGATACGCAGTATTTT
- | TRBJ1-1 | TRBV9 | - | CASGGVTEAFF | TGTGCCAGCGGTGGGGTTACTGAAGCTTTCTTT
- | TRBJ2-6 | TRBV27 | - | CASSDEDLQSRANVLTF | TGTGCCAGCAGTGACGAGGATCTACAAAGTCGGGCCAACGTCCTGACTTTC
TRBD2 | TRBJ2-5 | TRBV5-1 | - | CASSPGLAGVETQYF | TGCGCCAGCAGCCCCGGACTAGCGGGAGTGGAGACCCAGTACTTC
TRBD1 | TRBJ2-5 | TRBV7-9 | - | CASSLSGGVETQYF | TGTGCCAGCAGCTTGTCAGGGGGCGTTGAGACCCAGTACTTC
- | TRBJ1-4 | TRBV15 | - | CATGRGYNEKLFF | TGTGCCACCGGAAGAGGGTACAATGAAAAACTGTTTTTT
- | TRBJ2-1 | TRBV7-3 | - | CASSFTGSSYNEQFF | TGTGCCAGCAGTTTTACAGGGAGCTCCTACAATGAGCAGTTCTTC
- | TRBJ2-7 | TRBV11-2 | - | CASAWGEEQYF | TGTGCCAGCGCCTGGGGGGAAGAGCAGTACTTC
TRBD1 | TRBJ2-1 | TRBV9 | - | CASSARTGEYNEQFF | TGTGCCAGCAGCGCCCGGACAGGAGAGTACAATGAGCAGTTCTTC
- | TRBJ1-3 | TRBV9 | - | CASSVRGSEDIGNTIYF | TGTGCCAGCAGCGTCCGTGGTTCGGAGGACATCGGAAACACCATATATTTT
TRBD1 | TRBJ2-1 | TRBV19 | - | CASTVNRQGLSEQFF | TGTGCCAGTACGGTAAACAGACAGGGGTTGAGTGAGCAGTTCTTC
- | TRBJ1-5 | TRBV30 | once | CAWSSDRNQPQHF | TGTGCCTGGAGCTCAGACCGCAATCAGCCCCAGCATTTT
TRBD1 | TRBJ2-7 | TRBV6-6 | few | CASSATGVEQYF | TGTGCCAGCAGTGCCACAGGGGTCGAGCAGTACTTC
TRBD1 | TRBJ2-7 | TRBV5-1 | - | CASSLAGDSLYEQYF | TGCGCCAGCAGCTTGGCCGGGGACAGCCTCTACGAGCAGTACTTC
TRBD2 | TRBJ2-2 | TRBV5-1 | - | CASSSPGLGGTGELFF | TGCGCCAGCAGCTCGCCGGGACTAGGTGGGACCGGGGAGCTGTTTTTT
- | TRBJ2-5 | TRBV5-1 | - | CASSLFSGETQYF | TGCGCCAGCAGCTTGTTTTCCGGGGAGACCCAGTACTTC
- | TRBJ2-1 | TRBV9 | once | CASSPTTGSSYNEQFF | TGTGCCAGCAGCCCTACTACAGGGAGCTCCTACAATGAGCAGTTCTTC
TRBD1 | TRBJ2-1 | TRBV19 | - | CASQGGLSSYNEQFF | TGTGCCAGCCAAGGGGGCCTTAGCTCCTACAATGAGCAGTTCTTC
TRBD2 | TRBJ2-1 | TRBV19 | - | CASSSSGGLVYNEQFF | TGTGCCAGTAGTAGTAGCGGGGGCCTAGTCTACAATGAGCAGTTCTTC
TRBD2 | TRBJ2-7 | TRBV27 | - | CASSLAGGVYEQYF | TGTGCCAGCAGCCTAGCGGGAGGGGTCTACGAGCAGTACTTC
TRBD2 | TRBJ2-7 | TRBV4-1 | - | CASSQVQAGGSYEQYF | TGCGCCAGCAGCCAAGTCCAGGCGGGGGGATCCTACGAGCAGTACTTC
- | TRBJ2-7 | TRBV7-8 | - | CASSLDPGDYEQYF | TGTGCCAGCAGCTTAGATCCAGGGGACTACGAGCAGTACTTC
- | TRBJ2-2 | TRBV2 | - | CASRGRANTGELFF | TGTGCCAGCAGGGGCAGGGCGAACACCGGGGAGCTGTTTTTT
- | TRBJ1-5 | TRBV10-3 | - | CAISEGRDSNQPQHF | TGTGCCATCAGTGAGGGCCGGGATAGCAATCAGCCCCAGCATTTT
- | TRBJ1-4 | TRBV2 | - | CASSEAGVEKLFF | TGTGCCAGCAGTGAAGCCGGGGTTGAAAAACTGTTTTTT
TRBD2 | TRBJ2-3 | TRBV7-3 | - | CASSVAGRGDTQYF | TGTGCCAGCAGCGTAGCGGGGCGGGGAGATACGCAGTATTTT
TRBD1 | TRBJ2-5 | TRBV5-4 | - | CASSWGTGGQETQYF | TGTGCCAGCAGCTGGGGGACAGGGGGCCAAGAGACCCAGTACTTC
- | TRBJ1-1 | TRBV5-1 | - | CASSHGVGPAGNTEAFF | TGCGCCAGCAGCCATGGGGTGGGGCCGGCGGGGAACACTGAAGCTTTCTTT
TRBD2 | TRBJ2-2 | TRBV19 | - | CASSITSGGPVGELFF | TGTGCCAGTAGTATAACTAGCGGGGGGCCCGTCGGGGAGCTGTTTTTT
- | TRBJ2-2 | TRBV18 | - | CASSPPARGADSGELFF | TGTGCCAGCTCACCACCGGCCCGGGGCGCGGATTCCGGGGAGCTGTTTTTT
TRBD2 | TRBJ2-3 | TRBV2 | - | CASSLRLAGGTDTQYF | TGTGCCAGCAGCCTTCGACTAGCGGGGGGCACAGATACGCAGTATTTT
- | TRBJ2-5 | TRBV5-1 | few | CASSLAETQYF | TGCGCCAGCAGCTTGGCAGAGACCCAGTACTTC
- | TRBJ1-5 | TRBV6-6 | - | CASSYGGHQPQHF | TGTGCCAGCAGTTACGGGGGCCATCAGCCCCAGCATTTT
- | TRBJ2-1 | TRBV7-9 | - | CASSLVGQRQFF | TGTGCCAGCAGCTTAGTAGGGCAACGGCAGTTCTTC
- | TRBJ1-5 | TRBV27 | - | CASRVGGSNQPQHF | TGTGCCAGCCGAGTGGGGGGGAGCAATCAGCCCCAGCATTTT
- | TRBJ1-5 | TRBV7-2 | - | CASSEGRGQPQHF | TGTGCCAGCAGTGAGGGGAGGGGTCAGCCCCAGCATTTT